Shown below are 18 T cell receptor beta chains from a single sample sequenced in a study of CD8+CD57+ T cells in acquired aplastic anemia. TCR beta VDJ combinations and CDR3 sequences were profiled from genomic DNA. One entry per CDR3 protein results from TCRdb running MiXCR on the reads. The sample carries a few hundred thousand distinct CDR3 sequences, about half recorded once. Patients included in sequencing had previously demonstrated CD8+CD57+ cell expansion by flow cytometry. Material: sorted CD4+, CD8+, or CD8+CD57+ T cells (not recorded which) from PBMCs. Receptors originate from a human donor with aplastic anemia.

In this sample, this clonotype turned up a few times. The V and J genes are TRBV2 and TRBJ2-7; D not certain. Trimming left V 10 bases short and J 3 bases short, with 16 bases between. The CDR3 contains 13 residues. Germline V gene sequence: CDR1 SNHLY, CDR2 FYNNEI. The CDR3 region has the DNA TGTGCCACCAAGCAGGTGATCGGCTACGAGCAGTACGTC. This gives the protein CATKQVIGYEQYV.

This clonotype was seen repeatedly, ten times or more. The V gene is TRBV4-1, the J gene TRBJ1-5, with D unresolved. The CDR3 length is 17 residues. V lost 4 bases, J lost 3 bases, and 19 bases lay in between. Germline CDR1 is MGHRA and CDR2 is YSYEKL. The CDR3 DNA reads as TGCGCCAGCAGCCTGGGAGGGAGAGGCAGAACCAATCAGCCCCAGCATTTT. Translated, it gives CASSLGGRGRTNQPQHF.

The J gene is TRBJ1-4, the V gene TRBV9; 9 bases are shared with TRBD1. Trimming cost V 5 bases and J 7 bases; bases outside gene matches: 6. The CDR3 sequence is 14 residues long. Germline assignment: CDR1 SGDLS and CDR2 YYNGEE. The CDR3 loop reads CASSRQGGGEKLFF. The CDR3 DNA reads as TGTGCCAGCAGTAGACAGGGGGGTGGTGAAAAACTGTTTTTT.

The chain has TRBV27 and TRBJ2-7; TRBD2 aligns across 7 bases. CDR1 MNHEY and CDR2 SMNVEV come from the germline V gene (reference sequence). The CDR3 extends over 13 amino acids. The trim removed 4 bases at V and 7 bases at J, leaving 7 bases unmatched. The CDR3 here is CASSSISGGEQYF. The CDR3 coding sequence is TGTGCCAGCAGTTCGATCTCCGGGGGGGAGCAGTACTTC.

At least ten counts were recorded for this clonotype. The rearrangement links TRBV19 to TRBJ1-6; D is ambiguous. The CDR3 is 12 amino acids. Germline V gene data show CDR1 as LNHDA and CDR2 as SQIVND (reference sequence). Deletions cut 3 bases from V and 9 bases from J, with 6 bases between. CDR3 DNA sequence: TGTGCCAGTAGTATGGCTCCTTCACCCCTCCACTTT. Translating gives CASSMAPSPLHF.

This clonotype has a count of ten or more. This chain connects TRBV10-1 to TRBJ2-3; D remains unclear. V was trimmed by 2 bases and J by 9 bases, leaving 9 bases between them. This CDR3 contains 12 residues. The germline CDR1 and CDR2 sequences are WNHNN and SYGVQD (reference sequence). DNA for the CDR3: TGCGCCAGCAGTGAGAATTCGGGCACGCAGTATTTT. It codes for CASSENSGTQYF.

This clonotype was observed a handful of times. The chain employs TRBV3-1 and TRBJ1-3; perhaps TRBD1 as D (6 bases). The CDR3 length is 15 residues. Germline V gene data show CDR1 as LGHDT and CDR2 as YNNKEL (reference sequence). V was cut by 1 base and J by 1 base, with 8 bases left in between. The CDR3 sequence is CASSQGGGSGNTIYF. In DNA, the CDR3 is TGTGCCAGCAGCCAAGGAGGGGGTTCTGGAAACACCATATATTTT. The full variable domain, its missing parts supplied by reference TRBV3-1 and TRBJ1-3, is DTAVSQTPKYLVTQMGNDKSIKCEQNLGHDTMYWYKQDSKKFLKIMFSYNNKELIINETVPNRFSPKSPDKAHLNLHINSLELGDSAVYFCASSQGGGSGNTIYFGEGSWLTVV.

There are many counts of this clonotype. The V call is TRBV2, the J call TRBJ1-4; D remains unclear. The CDR3 consists of 16 residues. Looked up from germline, CDR1 is SNHLY and CDR2 is FYNNEI. V was pared by 2 bases and J by 8 bases, with 18 bases between. CDR3 DNA sequence: TGTGCCAGCAGTGAACTCCCGCCCCGGGAGGTCGAAAAACTGTTTTTT. Amino acid sequence: CASSELPPREVEKLFF.

In this sample, this clonotype turned up many times. J is TRBJ2-3 and V is TRBV12-3 or TRBV12-4, with D perhaps being TRBD1 or TRBD2 (6 bases each). With 2 bases removed from V and 4 bases from J, the gap between germline ends came to 16 bases. The CDR3 loop spans 16 amino acids. The CDR3 loop reads CASSLRFGGAADTQYF. The CDR3 DNA sequence: TGTGCCAGCAGTTTACGGTTCGGGGGCGCGGCAGATACGCAGTATTTT.

The sample holds one count of this clonotype. A much bigger clone sits one base away, suggesting this may be a read error. This chain connects TRBV5-6 to TRBJ1-3, with D perhaps TRBD1 (6 bases). V was shortened by 2 bases and J by 5 bases, with 14 bases between the two germline ends. There are 15 residues in the CDR3. Germline V gene lookup returns CDR1 SGHDT and CDR2 YYEEEE. This CDR3 reads CASSLTGCSRNTIYF. CDR3 sequence (DNA): TGTGCCAGCAGCTTAACAGGGTGCAGTAGAAACACCATATATTTT.

Concerning this clonotype: An end of the junction does not agree with germline; a read error may underlie this. V gene TRBV20-1 combines with J gene TRBJ2-4; 16 bases match TRBD2. This CDR3 is built from 19 residues. Germline assignment: CDR1 DFQATT and CDR2 SNEGSKA (reference sequence). Written as DNA, the CDR3 is TGCAGTGTCCCCCGGCCGGGACTAGCGGGGGGGCCGGCCAAAAACGTTCAGTACTTC. Protein: CSVPRPGLAGGPAKNVQYF.

The V gene is TRBV9, the J gene TRBJ1-1; no clear D gene. Germline V gene sequence: CDR1 SGDLS, CDR2 YYNGEE. The CDR3 consists of 16 residues. V lost 1 base to trimming and J lost 3 bases, with 16 bases between them. The chain's CDR3 is CASSVRLGERYTEAFF. As DNA, the CDR3 is TGTGCCAGCAGCGTAAGGTTGGGCGAGCGGTACACTGAAGCTTTCTTT.

This clonotype showed up many times. The chain joins TRBV18 to TRBJ2-5; D ambiguous. Trimming pared 5 bases from V and 5 bases from J, leaving 12 bases between. The CDR3 runs to 13 residues. The germline V gene encodes CDR1 KGHSH and CDR2 LQKENI. CDR3 sequence (DNA): TGTGCCAGCTCAATGCTCGAAGGGGAGACCCAGTACTTC. Encoded protein: CASSMLEGETQYF.

This clonotype was picked up one time. The genes are TRBV20-1 and TRBJ1-4, with a tentative D call TRBD1 (5 bases). The germline CDR1 and CDR2 sequences are DFQATT and SNEGSKA (reference sequence). Between the trimmed V and J ends, which lost 1 base and 5 bases, there was a span of 17 bases. The CDR3 contains 16 residues. The CDR3 here is CSARAVSGTENEKLFF. In nucleotides, the CDR3 is TGCAGTGCTAGAGCCGTTTCCGGGACGGAGAATGAAAAACTGTTTTTT.

There are many counts of this clonotype. This chain links TRBV2 with TRBJ2-7; weak D call: TRBD1 (7 bases). Germline assignment: CDR1 SNHLY and CDR2 FYNNEI. The CDR3 length is 15 residues. Between the trimmed V and J ends, which lost 8 bases and 3 bases, there was a span of 20 bases. The CDR3 DNA follows: TGTGCCAGCTCTCAAGCAGGGGGGCGAGACTACGAGCAGTACTTC. It is translated as CASSQAGGRDYEQYF.

The V call is TRBV2, the J call TRBJ1-5; D not certain. The V gene lost 6 bases and the J gene lost 4 bases, with 10 bases spanning the gap. The CDR3 runs to 13 residues. Per germline, CDR1 SNHLY and CDR2 FYNNEI. The CDR3 DNA follows: TGTGCCAGCAGGGGCAGTGGGAATCAGCCCCAGCATTTT. It yields the protein CASRGSGNQPQHF.

At least ten counts were recorded for this clonotype. This chain joins TRBV11-2 and TRBJ2-7; 9 bases match TRBD1. V shed 4 bases and J 2 bases; nucleotides not matched to a gene: 6. This CDR3 has 15 amino acids. Germline V gene lookup returns CDR1 SGHAT and CDR2 FQNNGV. The CDR3 region is CASSSVGTGTYEQYF. CDR3 nucleotides: TGTGCCAGCAGCTCGGTAGGGACAGGGACCTACGAGCAGTACTTC. The full variable domain, completed using reference TRBV11-2 and TRBJ2-7, is EAGVAQSPRYKIIEKRQSVAFWCNPISGHATLYWYQQILGQGPKLLIQFQNNGVVDDSQLPKDRFSAERLKGVDSTLKIQPAKLEDSAVYLCASSSVGTGTYEQYFGPGTRLTVT.

J is TRBJ1-1 and V is TRBV27, with D uncertain. V gave up 10 bases and J gave up 0 bases, with 15 bases separating them. Germline-derived CDR1 and CDR2 are MNHEY and SMNVEV (reference sequence). The CDR3 loop spans 14 amino acids. This CDR3 reads CATRMGYLNTEAFF. CDR3 nucleotides: TGTGCCACGCGCATGGGGTACCTGAACACTGAAGCTTTCTTT.